The T cell receptor beta chain under discussion was sequenced for a study of shared clonotypes between healthy human individuals. The naive CD8 population came from CD45RO-negative cells selected for CCR7, without terminally differentiated effector memory CD45RA+ cells. The donors, healthy adults who were HIV-negative, had experienced no recent acute infections or vaccinations. Profiling relied on immunoSEQ multiplex PCR, and the TCRdb table lists in-frame clones only, not all of them. The sample holds about 2,200,000 clones; 93% are singletons and the top ten take 1.5% to 2%. The CDR3 spans 18 residues. Germline lookup yields CDR1 MDHEN and CDR2 SYDVKM. J was trimmed by 4 bases and V by 2 bases; bases with no gene match: 12.

The chain carries TRBV28 and TRBJ1-5; 9 bases map to TRBD1. The sequenced material came from naive CD8+ T cells from PBMCs. This receptor was identified in a man aged 18 to 35 in good health. Some clones in this sample may be carry-over from other donors' samples. CDR3 sequence (DNA): TGTGCCAGCAGTTTAACGGGACAGGGTTCGATTAGGAATCAGCCCCAGCATTTT. It yields the protein CASSLTGQGSIRNQPQHF.